This record looks at one TCR beta chain sequence and its context. The CDR3 loop spans 13 amino acids. The ends lost 10 bases at V and 1 base at J; junction bases unmatched: 6. Germline values: CDR1 LNHDA, CDR2 SQIVND (reference sequence). The PCR ran on 60 Vbeta and 13 Jbeta primers. Profiling relied on immunoSEQ multiplex PCR, and the TCRdb table lists in-frame clones only, not all of them. Here the sample spans tens of thousands of clones, about 73% being singletons. This sample is drawn from a study of cytomegalovirus exposure and HLA in healthy donors. The clonotype comes from a man in his forties in good health and CMV-seronegative. The chain combines TRBV19 with TRBJ2-5, with 7 bases aligning to TRBD2. The sequenced sample consisted of PBMCs. Written as DNA, the CDR3 is TGTGCCACTCGTAGCGGGCGCCAAGAGACCCAGTACTTC. Residues: CATRSGRQETQYF.